This T cell receptor beta chain came from a study of shared clonotypes between healthy human individuals. Study context: Per donor, CD8 memory used one plate, CD8 naive used two, CD4 memory used three and CD4 naive used three.

Here immunoSEQ multiplex PCR was the method, and the copy in TCRdb shows in-frame clones only, minus some. Of under 2.5 million clones in the sample, 92% are singletons; the top ten hold about 0.41%. Study-level points and caveats: Measured sharing among donors was expected to vary with sequencing depth. Memory subsets had estimated richness that was generally smaller than that of naive subsets.

Of note for this clone: What it binds is not known.

V lost 11 bases and J lost 7, with 22 bases in between. This CDR3 is built from 14 residues. Germline CDR1 reads WSHSY; CDR2 reads SAAADI. Sequencing was carried out using naive CD4+ T cells from PBMCs. Indicated subset: CD45RA+ positively selected. This TCR derives from a man younger than 30 in good health. Some clones in this sample may be carry-over from other donors' samples. The chain is built from TRBV10-2 and TRBJ2-3, with a tentative D call TRBD2 (7 bases). CDR3 amino acids: CAGGVTGGANTQYF. The CDR3, as DNA: TGCGCCGGAGGGGTCACTGGGGGGGCCAATACGCAGTATTTT.